This TCR beta chain comes out of a study of T cells after posttransplantation cyclophosphamide. This clone was seen at least ten times. The antigen is unknown. This CDR3 contains 16 residues. Germline CDR1 SGHDT, CDR2 YYEEEE. Trimming shortened V by 1 base and J by 3 bases, and 14 bases separated the two germline ends. Here immunoSEQ multiplex PCR was the method, and the copy in TCRdb shows in-frame clones only, minus some. The data list some 40,000 clones, none observed once; approximately 6% falls to the top ten. Overall study findings and caveats: Donor-recipient repertoire similarity was low at 1-2 months, rising over year one. After PTCy, TRB diversity resembled that of CNI/methotrexate controls.

The sample consisted of PBMCs. This clonotype was obtained from a man aged 30 to 39 in good health and a related stem cell transplant donor. This sequence joins TRBV5-6 and TRBJ2-1; tentative D call: TRBD1 (5 bases). The chain's CDR3 is CASSLTRQGGYNEQFF. The DNA for the CDR3 is TGTGCCAGCAGCTTGACGCGGCAGGGTGGCTACAATGAGCAGTTCTTC.